This T cell receptor (beta chain) was captured by sequencing in a study of shared clonotypes between healthy human individuals. Every subset's genomic DNA went evenly onto several immunoSEQ plates. TCRdb's copy holds only in-frame clones and misses some; the assay was immunoSEQ multiplex PCR. This sample carries around 2,000,000 clones, just under 95% of them seen once, and the ten largest clones take around 1.1%. On this clone: Antigen unknown.

V was pared by 3 bases and J by 2 bases, with 8 bases between. The CDR3 is made up of 13 amino acids. CDR1 SGDLS and CDR2 YYNGEE come from the germline V gene. Naive CD8 cells, CD45RO-negative and positively selected for CCR7, excluded terminally differentiated effector memory CD45RA+ cells. Findings and caveats of the study: Estimated richness was generally greater in naive than memory subsets.

The sequencing input was naive CD8+ T cells sorted from blood. The clonotype originates from a man between 18 and 35 years old in good health. This chain joins TRBV9 and TRBJ1-1, with D unresolved. The CDR3: CASSADPNTEAFF. The CDR3 DNA follows: TGTGCCAGCAGCGCCGACCCAAACACTGAAGCTTTCTTT.